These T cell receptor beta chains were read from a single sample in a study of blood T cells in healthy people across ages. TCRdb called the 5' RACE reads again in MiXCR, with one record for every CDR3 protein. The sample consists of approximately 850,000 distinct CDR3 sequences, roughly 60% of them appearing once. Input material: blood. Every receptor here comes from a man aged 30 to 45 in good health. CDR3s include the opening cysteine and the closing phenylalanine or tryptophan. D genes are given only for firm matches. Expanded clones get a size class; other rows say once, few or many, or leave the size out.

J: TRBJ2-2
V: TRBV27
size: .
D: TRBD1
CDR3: CASSWDRGVRNTGELFF
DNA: TGTGCCAGCAGCTGGGACAGGGGGGTTCGGAACACCGGGGAGCTGTTTTTT

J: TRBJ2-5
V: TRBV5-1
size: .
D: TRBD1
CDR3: CASSAGDREAETQYF
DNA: TGCGCCAGCAGCGCAGGGGACAGGGAGGCGGAGACCCAGTACTTC

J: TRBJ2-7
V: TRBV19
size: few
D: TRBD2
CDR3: CASRDSGTYEQYF
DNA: TGTGCCAGTAGGGATAGCGGGACCTACGAGCAGTACTTC

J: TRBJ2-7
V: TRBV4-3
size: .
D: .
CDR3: CASSQDGWAESSYEQYF
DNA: TGCGCCAGCAGCCAAGATGGATGGGCGGAGAGCTCCTACGAGCAGTACTTC

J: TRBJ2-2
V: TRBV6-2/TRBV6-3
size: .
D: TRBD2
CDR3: CATSGRASGELFF
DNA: TGTGCCACCAGCGGGAGGGCCTCCGGGGAGCTGTTTTTT

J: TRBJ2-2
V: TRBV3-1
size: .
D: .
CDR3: CASEGQRKYVGELFF
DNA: TGTGCCAGCGAGGGGCAGCGCAAGTACGTCGGGGAGCTGTTTTTT

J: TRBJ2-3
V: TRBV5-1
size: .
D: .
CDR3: CASSLDVGQGVDTQYF
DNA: TGCGCCAGCAGCTTGGATGTCGGGCAGGGTGTCGATACGCAGTATTTT

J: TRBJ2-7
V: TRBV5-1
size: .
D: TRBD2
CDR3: CASSWTSGHYEQYF
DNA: TGCGCCAGCAGCTGGACTAGCGGGCACTACGAGCAGTACTTC

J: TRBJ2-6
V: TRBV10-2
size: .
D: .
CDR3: CASSESVFDSGANVPTF
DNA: TGCGCCAGCAGTGAGTCGGTCTTTGACTCTGGGGCCAACGTCCCGACTTTC

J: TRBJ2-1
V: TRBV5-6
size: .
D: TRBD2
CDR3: CASSPGGGTSGFF
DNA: TGTGCCAGCAGCCCTGGGGGGGGGACTAGCGGGTTCTTC

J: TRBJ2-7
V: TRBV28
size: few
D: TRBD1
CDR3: CASYEGGTGSEQYF
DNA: TGTGCCAGCTATGAAGGCGGGACAGGGAGCGAGCAGTACTTC

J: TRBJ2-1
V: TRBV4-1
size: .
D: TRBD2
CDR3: CASSQGFGTTGRGQFF
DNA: TGCGCCAGCAGCCAAGGTTTTGGGACTACCGGGAGGGGGCAGTTCTTC

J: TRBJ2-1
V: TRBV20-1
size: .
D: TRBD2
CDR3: CSACYGLAGYNEQFF
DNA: TGCAGTGCTTGTTATGGACTAGCGGGATACAATGAGCAGTTCTTC

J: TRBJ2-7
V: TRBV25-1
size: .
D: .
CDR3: CASSELTPVEQYF
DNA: TGTGCCAGCAGTGAATTGACACCCGTCGAGCAGTACTTC

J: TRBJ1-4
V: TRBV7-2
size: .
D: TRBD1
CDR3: CASSLGQGQKLFF
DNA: TGTGCCAGCAGCTTAGGACAGGGGCAAAAACTGTTTTTT

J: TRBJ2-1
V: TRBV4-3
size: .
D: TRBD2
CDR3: CASSPKTSGDNNEQFF
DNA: TGCGCCAGCAGCCCTAAGACTAGCGGAGACAACAATGAGCAGTTCTTC

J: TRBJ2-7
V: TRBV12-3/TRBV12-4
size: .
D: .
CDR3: CASARRGYEQYF
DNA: TGTGCCAGCGCTAGGAGGGGCTACGAGCAGTACTTC

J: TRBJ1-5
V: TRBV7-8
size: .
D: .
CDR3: CASSLDPGANQPQHF
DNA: TGTGCCAGCAGCTTAGATCCGGGGGCGAATCAGCCCCAGCATTTT

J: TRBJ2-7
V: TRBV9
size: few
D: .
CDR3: CASSEGAGTRIYEQYF
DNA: TGTGCCAGCAGCGAGGGAGCCGGGACCCGGATTTACGAGCAGTACTTC

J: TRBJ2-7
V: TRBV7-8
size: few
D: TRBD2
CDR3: CASSLIGTSGQEQYF
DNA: TGTGCCAGCAGCTTAATAGGGACTAGCGGGCAGGAGCAGTACTTC

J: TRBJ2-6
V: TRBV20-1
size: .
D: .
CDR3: CSAGESGANVLTF
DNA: TGCAGTGCTGGGGAGTCTGGGGCCAACGTCCTGACTTTC

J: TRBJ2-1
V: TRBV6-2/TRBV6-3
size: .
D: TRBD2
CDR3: CASSYAGGPDEQFF
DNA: TGTGCCAGCAGTTATGCGGGAGGGCCGGATGAGCAGTTCTTC

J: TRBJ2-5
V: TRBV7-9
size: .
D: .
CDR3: CASSSIANEGTEIQYF
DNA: TGTGCCAGCAGCTCTATAGCGAACGAGGGAACAGAGATCCAGTACTTC

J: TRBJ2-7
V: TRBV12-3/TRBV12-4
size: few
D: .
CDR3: CASSLDTSEQYF
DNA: TGTGCCAGCAGTTTAGATACCTCCGAGCAGTACTTC

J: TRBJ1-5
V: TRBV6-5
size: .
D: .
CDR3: CASRPDRNQPQHF
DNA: TGTGCCAGCAGACCCGACAGGAATCAGCCCCAGCATTTT

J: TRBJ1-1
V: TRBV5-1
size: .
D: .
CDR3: CASSFYDSRNTEAFF
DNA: TGCGCCAGCAGCTTTTATGACAGTAGGAACACTGAAGCTTTCTTT

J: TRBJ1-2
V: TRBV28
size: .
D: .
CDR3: CASSPYGGHYGYTF
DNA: TGTGCCAGCAGCCCATATGGAGGCCACTATGGCTACACCTTC

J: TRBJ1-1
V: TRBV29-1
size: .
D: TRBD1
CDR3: CSAEDRVNTEAFF
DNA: TGCAGCGCGGAGGACAGGGTTAACACTGAAGCTTTCTTT

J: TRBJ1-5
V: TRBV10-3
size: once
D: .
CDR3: CAIAWDSNQPQHF
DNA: TGTGCCATCGCGTGGGATAGCAATCAGCCCCAGCATTTT

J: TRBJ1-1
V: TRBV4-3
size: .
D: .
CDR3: CASSQYGVNTEAFF
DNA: TGCGCCAGCAGCCAGTACGGGGTCAACACTGAAGCTTTCTTT

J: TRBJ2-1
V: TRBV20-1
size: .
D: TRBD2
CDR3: CSAIPTSGTWEQFF
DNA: TGCAGTGCTATCCCAACTAGCGGCACCTGGGAGCAGTTCTTC

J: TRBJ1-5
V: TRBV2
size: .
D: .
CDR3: CASRDRTELNQPQHF
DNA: TGTGCCAGTCGGGACCGCACCGAACTCAATCAGCCCCAGCATTTT

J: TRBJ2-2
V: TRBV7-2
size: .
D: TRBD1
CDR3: CASSSDGQGANTGELFF
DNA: TGTGCCAGCAGCTCGGACGGACAGGGGGCGAACACCGGGGAGCTGTTTTTT

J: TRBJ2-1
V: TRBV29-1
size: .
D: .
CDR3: CSSEGMLGSDEQFF
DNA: TGCAGCTCTGAGGGGATGTTGGGGTCAGATGAGCAGTTCTTC

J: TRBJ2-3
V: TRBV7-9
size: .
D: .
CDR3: CASSPTGLNTQYF
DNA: TGTGCCAGCAGCCCCACTGGTCTAAATACGCAGTATTTT

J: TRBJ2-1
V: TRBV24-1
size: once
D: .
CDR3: CATSDRTGEQFF
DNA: TGTGCCACCAGTGATCGGACGGGTGAGCAGTTCTTC

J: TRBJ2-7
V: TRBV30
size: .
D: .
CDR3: CAWNPLNSYEQYF
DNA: TGTGCCTGGAACCCACTTAACTCCTACGAGCAGTACTTC

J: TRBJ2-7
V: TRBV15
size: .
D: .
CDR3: CATSRAREADYEQYF
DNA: TGTGCCACCAGCAGAGCCAGGGAAGCCGACTACGAGCAGTACTTC

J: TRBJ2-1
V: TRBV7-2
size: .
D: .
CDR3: CASSSFHEQFF
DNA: TGTGCCAGCAGCTCGTTCCATGAGCAGTTCTTC

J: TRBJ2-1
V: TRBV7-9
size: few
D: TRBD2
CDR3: CASSPPTGGSSYNEQFF
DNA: TGTGCCAGCAGCCCCCCCACGGGGGGGAGCTCCTACAATGAGCAGTTCTTC

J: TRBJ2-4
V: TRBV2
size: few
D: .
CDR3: CASTPGIAKNIQYF
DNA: TGTGCCAGCACCCCTGGGATAGCCAAAAACATTCAGTACTTC

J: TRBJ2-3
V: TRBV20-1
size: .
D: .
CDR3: CSARGLGVGNTDTQYF
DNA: TGCAGTGCTAGGGGACTCGGGGTAGGGAACACAGATACGCAGTATTTT

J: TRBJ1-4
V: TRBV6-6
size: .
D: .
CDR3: CASGTVSTNEKLFF
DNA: TGTGCCAGCGGTACAGTTTCAACTAATGAAAAACTGTTTTTT

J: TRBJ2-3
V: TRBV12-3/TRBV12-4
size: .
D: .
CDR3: CASSFVADAQYF
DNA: TGTGCCAGCAGTTTTGTCGCAGATGCGCAGTATTTT

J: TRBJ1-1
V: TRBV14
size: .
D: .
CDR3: CASSQVLGGAAFF
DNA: TGTGCCAGCAGCCAAGTTTTGGGGGGCGCGGCTTTCTTT

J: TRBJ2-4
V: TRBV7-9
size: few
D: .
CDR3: CASSSGLLSEQYF
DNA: TGTGCCAGCAGCTCAGGACTTCTAAGTGAGCAGTACTTC